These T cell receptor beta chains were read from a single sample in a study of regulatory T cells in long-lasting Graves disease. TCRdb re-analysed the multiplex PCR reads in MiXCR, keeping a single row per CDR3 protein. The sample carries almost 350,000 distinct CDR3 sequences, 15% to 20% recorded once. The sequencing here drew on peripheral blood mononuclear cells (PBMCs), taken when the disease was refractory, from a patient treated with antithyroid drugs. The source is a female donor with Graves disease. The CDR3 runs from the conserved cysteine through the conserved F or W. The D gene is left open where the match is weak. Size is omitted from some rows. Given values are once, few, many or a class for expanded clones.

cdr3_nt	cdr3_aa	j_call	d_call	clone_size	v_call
TGTGCCAGCAACCTCGGACGGAACACTGAAGCTTTCTTT	CASNLGRNTEAFF	TRBJ1-1	-	-	TRBV3-1
TGTGCCAGCAGTTCATCCGGGACAGGGTGGAACGAGCAGTACTTC	CASSSSGTGWNEQYF	TRBJ2-7	TRBD1	once	TRBV6-2/TRBV6-3
TGTGCCAGCAGCAAGAGGGCGGGCCTCGAGGGGATATACAATGAGCAGTTCTTC	CASSKRAGLEGIYNEQFF	TRBJ2-1	-	-	TRBV7-3
TGTGCCAGCAGCCACAGACCTCCAACGGGCACTGAAGCTTTCTTT	CASSHRPPTGTEAFF	TRBJ1-1	-	few	TRBV11-1
TGTGCCAGCAGTGTCGGCCGACAAGAGACCCAGTACTTC	CASSVGRQETQYF	TRBJ2-5	-	many	TRBV2
TGTGCCAGCAGGGAGGGAGACATCTCTGGGGCCAACGTCCTGACTTTC	CASREGDISGANVLTF	TRBJ2-6	-	-	TRBV6-1
TGTGCCAGCAGCTTAGGAGGGACAGGGGGCGAAGAAAAACTGTTTTTT	CASSLGGTGGEEKLFF	TRBJ1-4	TRBD1	few	TRBV7-6
TGTGCCAGCAGCTCCGGGACTAGCAGTCACGAGCAGTACTTC	CASSSGTSSHEQYF	TRBJ2-7	TRBD2	-	TRBV7-2
TGTGCCAGCAGTACTCCTGCGGAGCCCCAGCATTTT	CASSTPAEPQHF	TRBJ1-5	-	few	TRBV6-1
TGTGCCAGCAGTGAGGACTACGTAGATACGCAGTATTTT	CASSEDYVDTQYF	TRBJ2-3	-	-	TRBV2
TGTGCCAGCAGCCAAAACTCTGAAGCTTTCTTT	CASSQNSEAFF	TRBJ1-1	-	many	TRBV3-1
TGTGCCAGCCAGCGGGGAGAGTGGGGCAATCAGCCCCAGCATTTT	CASQRGEWGNQPQHF	TRBJ1-5	-	few	TRBV5-8
TGTGCTAGTGGTTTGGTACAGAAGACTGAAGCTTTCTTT	CASGLVQKTEAFF	TRBJ1-1	-	many	TRBV12-5
TGTGCCAGCAGCCGTCAGGGGGAGAGCACCATATATTTT	CASSRQGESTIYF	TRBJ1-3	TRBD1	-	TRBV7-2
TGTGCTAGTGGTTTCGGCACAGAGACCCAGTACTTC	CASGFGTETQYF	TRBJ2-5	-	-	TRBV12-5
TGTGCCAGCAGCACCTCGGGGGCTTTCCAAGAGACCCAGTACTTC	CASSTSGAFQETQYF	TRBJ2-5	-	many	TRBV7-2
TGTGCCAGCAGCTTAGGGGGAAACACCATATATTTT	CASSLGGNTIYF	TRBJ1-3	-	many	TRBV2
TGTGCCAGCAGTTACTCCTCGGGCCGCGGGGCTGAAGCTTTCTTT	CASSYSSGRGAEAFF	TRBJ1-1	-	many	TRBV6-5
TGTGCCAGCAGCTTAACGGGTTCTGGGAGCGATACGCAGTATTTT	CASSLTGSGSDTQYF	TRBJ2-3	-	-	TRBV7-3
TGTGCCAGCAGTTTTGGGGTTGGAGAAAAACTGTTTTTT	CASSFGVGEKLFF	TRBJ1-4	-	-	TRBV6-2/TRBV6-3
TGCAGTGCTAGACAGGGAGTAGCGGGAGGTTACGATGAGCAGTTCTTC	CSARQGVAGGYDEQFF	TRBJ2-1	TRBD2	-	TRBV20-1